A single sample is the source of the 13 T cell receptor beta chains below, sequenced in a study of shared clonotypes between healthy human individuals. The protocol was immunoSEQ multiplex PCR, while the TCRdb copy is restricted to in-frame clones and leaves out a portion. The sample has 2 million to 3 million clones, 93% seen once; the top ten hold approximately 0.37%. Sequenced: naive CD4+ T cells from PBMCs. Subset in this sample: CD45RA+ positively selected. These receptors were collected from a man aged 18 to 30 in good health. Some clones in this sample may be carry-over from other donors' samples.

As concerns this clone: Within the sample, other DNA sequences also encode this same CDR3. The V and J genes are TRBV28 and TRBJ2-1; D ambiguous. The CDR3 covers 13 residues. CDR1 MDHEN and CDR2 SYDVKM come from the germline V gene. Deletions cut 4 bases from V and 5 bases from J, with 9 bases between. CDR3 loop: CASSSYRNNEQFF. The CDR3 nucleotides read TGTGCCAGCAGTTCCTACCGTAACAATGAGCAGTTCTTC.

V gene TRBV30 combines with J gene TRBJ1-3, with D tentatively TRBD1 (5 bases). The V end lost 1 base, the J end lost 0 bases, and 10 bases lay between the germline ends. This CDR3 region has 15 residues. CDR1 is GTSNPN and CDR2 is SVGIG in the germline V gene (reference sequence). The CDR3 loop reads CAWSAQVNSGNTIYF. Written as DNA, the CDR3 is TGTGCCTGGAGTGCACAGGTCAACTCTGGAAACACCATATATTTT.

J is TRBJ2-7 and V is TRBV28, with no clear D. Trimming left V 5 bases short and J 7 bases short, with 18 bases between. The CDR3 runs to 14 residues. CDR1 is MDHEN, CDR2 SYDVKM, per germline. This CDR3 reads CASSGKAISKEQYF. In nucleotides, the CDR3 is TGTGCCAGCAGTGGCAAGGCCATATCGAAAGAGCAGTACTTC.

V and J are TRBV30 and TRBJ2-3, with D perhaps matching TRBD1 (5 bases). Deletions cut 2 bases from V and 2 bases from J, with 8 bases between. This CDR3 region has 13 residues. Germline CDR1 reads GTSNPN; CDR2 reads SVGIG (reference sequence). The CDR3 region is CAWSWGPTDTQYF. CDR3 in DNA: TGTGCCTGGAGTTGGGGCCCCACAGATACGCAGTATTTT.

This chain links TRBV28 with TRBJ1-1; D gene unclear. Between the trimmed V and J ends, which lost 8 bases and 7 bases, there was a span of 11 bases. The CDR3 covers 11 residues. Germline CDR1 and CDR2: MDHEN and SYDVKM. The CDR3 region is CASQTWDEAFF. The CDR3 DNA reads as TGTGCCAGCCAGACTTGGGATGAAGCTTTCTTT.

The chain uses TRBV13 and TRBJ1-2, with 8 bases lining up with TRBD1. V gave up 5 bases and J gave up 4 bases; unmatched junction bases: 6. Germline values: CDR1 PRHDT, CDR2 FYEKMQ (reference sequence). CDR3 length: 14 amino acids. In DNA form, the CDR3 reads TGTGCCAGCAGCCCCGGACAGGGCGGCTATGGCTACACCTTC. Its translation: CASSPGQGGYGYTF.

This chain links TRBV28 with TRBJ2-4, with 7 bases fitting TRBD2. Germline-derived CDR1 and CDR2 are MDHEN and SYDVKM. Germline trimming cut 8 bases from V and 8 bases from J; bases unmatched to any gene: 9. The CDR3 runs 13 residues. Here the CDR3 reads CASGRAPIDIQYF. The CDR3 nucleotides read TGTGCCAGCGGGAGGGCCCCGATAGACATTCAGTACTTC.

The chain joins TRBV7-8 to TRBJ1-5; a possible D gene is TRBD1 (5 bases). CDR3 length: 14 amino acids. Germline lookup yields CDR1 SGHVS and CDR2 FQNEAQ. Trimming left V 2 bases short and J 3 bases short, with 8 bases between. The CDR3 loop reads CASSLQGLNQPQHF. The CDR3 nucleotides read TGTGCCAGCAGCTTACAGGGCCTCAATCAGCCCCAGCATTTT.

This rearrangement joins TRBV30 to TRBJ2-2; D is unresolved. Germline V gives CDR1 GTSNPN, CDR2 SVGIG (reference sequence). The CDR3 totals 12 residues. CDR3 in amino acids: CANLPVTGELFF. In DNA form, the CDR3 reads TGTGCTAATCTCCCAGTCACCGGGGAGCTGTTTTTT.

This chain uses TRBV11-3 with TRBJ2-7; D may correspond to TRBD1 or TRBD2 (5 bases each). V lost 5 bases to trimming and J lost 4 bases, with 15 bases between them. Germline V gene sequence: CDR1 SGHNT, CDR2 YENEEA. This CDR3 comprises 14 residues. The CDR3 sequence: CASSKRGGDYEQYF. CDR3 DNA sequence: TGTGCCAGCAGCAAACGTGGGGGAGATTACGAGCAGTACTTC.

This chain uses TRBV7-9 with TRBJ2-7; 9 nucleotides agree with TRBD1. This CDR3 is built from 18 residues. Per the germline V gene, CDR1 is SEHNR and CDR2 is FQNEAQ (reference sequence). J was trimmed by 6 bases and V by 7 bases; bases with no gene match: 22. CDR3 region: CASTLIRGEGQGFGEQYF. The CDR3 coding sequence is TGTGCCAGCACCCTGATCCGGGGCGAGGGACAGGGTTTTGGCGAGCAGTACTTC.

The CDR3 is CASSYRDSLAEQYF. The DNA of the CDR3 is TGTGCCAGCAGTTATCGGGATTCTTTGGCCGAGCAGTACTTC. The chain has TRBV6-5 and TRBJ2-7; D may be TRBD2 (5 bases). CDR1 and CDR2 from the germline V gene are MNHEY and SVGAGI. This CDR3 is 14 amino acids long. Deletions cut 3 bases from V and 6 bases from J, with 15 bases between.

The chain couples TRBV28 to TRBJ1-2; D is ambiguous. This CDR3 contains 13 residues. Trimming removed 3 bases from V and 7 bases from J, with 12 bases in between. Germline-derived CDR1 and CDR2 are MDHEN and SYDVKM. The CDR3 sequence: CASSLKGYGGYTF. The CDR3 DNA follows: TGTGCCAGCAGTTTGAAAGGGTACGGTGGCTACACCTTC.